The clone carrying this T cell receptor (beta chain) was found a few times. This sample is part of a study of blood T cells in healthy people across ages. It was with a sample-barcoded 5' primer and a J-beta primer mix that a second PCR of roughly 7 to 11 cycles was run. MiXCR, run by TCRdb on the 5' RACE reads, gives a single entry per CDR3 protein. The top ten hold about 0.72% of the sample, which has under 1,100,000 distinct CDR3 sequences, about 23% seen once. These data also formed part of another study, on T cells of mothers and their children. As reported in that work: A few healthy Caucasian mothers and their six children were the donors. All extracted RNA went into cDNA synthesis, roughly 1.5 ug per 15 ul. It was through the M1S primer of the second PCR that sample barcodes and 2-4 random nucleotides were added.

Specimen: blood. This TCR derives from a girl aged 2-10 years in good health.

CDR3 in DNA: TGTGCCAGCAGCCAACAAGGGGCCGGACTAGTACGTCACGAGCAGTACTTC. Its translation is CASSQQGAGLVRHEQYF. The chain links TRBV3-1 to TRBJ2-7; 7 bases align to TRBD2. This CDR3 spans 17 amino acids. V lost 2 bases and J lost 5; bases outside the gene matches: 15. Germline CDR1 reads LGHDT; CDR2 reads YNNKEL (reference sequence).